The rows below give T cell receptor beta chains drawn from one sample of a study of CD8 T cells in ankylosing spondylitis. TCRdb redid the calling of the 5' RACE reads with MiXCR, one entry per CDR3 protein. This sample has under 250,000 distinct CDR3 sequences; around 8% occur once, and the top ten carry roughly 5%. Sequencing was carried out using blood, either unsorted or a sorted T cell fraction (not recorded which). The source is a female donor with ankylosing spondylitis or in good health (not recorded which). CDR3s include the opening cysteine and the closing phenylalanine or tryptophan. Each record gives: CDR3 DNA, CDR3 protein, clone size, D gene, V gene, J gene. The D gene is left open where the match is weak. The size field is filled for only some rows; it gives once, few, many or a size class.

CDR3 DNA: TGCGCCAGCAGCTATGATTCAACTAATGAAAAACTGTTTTTT
CDR3 protein: CASSYDSTNEKLFF
clone size: many
D gene: .
V gene: TRBV5-1
J gene: TRBJ1-4

CDR3 DNA: TGTGCCAGCAGTTCAGGACCTAGCGAGGAGACCCAGTACTTC
CDR3 protein: CASSSGPSEETQYF
clone size: many
D gene: .
V gene: TRBV13
J gene: TRBJ2-5

CDR3 DNA: TGTGCCAGCAGTGGGACGGGGGGGGGTTACAATGAGCAGTTCTTC
CDR3 protein: CASSGTGGGYNEQFF
clone size: few
D gene: TRBD2
V gene: TRBV25-1
J gene: TRBJ2-1

CDR3 DNA: TGCAGCGTTTCCGGGACTAGCGGGAGCTGGTTAGAAGAGACCCAGTACTTC
CDR3 protein: CSVSGTSGSWLEETQYF
clone size: many
D gene: TRBD2
V gene: TRBV29-1
J gene: TRBJ2-5

CDR3 DNA: TGTGCCAGCAGCCCTTACCTAGATACGCAGTATTTT
CDR3 protein: CASSPYLDTQYF
clone size: many
D gene: .
V gene: TRBV7-6
J gene: TRBJ2-3

CDR3 DNA: TGCGCCAGCAGCCCTGGGCGTTCAACTAGCACAGATACGCAGTATTTT
CDR3 protein: CASSPGRSTSTDTQYF
clone size: many
D gene: .
V gene: TRBV5-1
J gene: TRBJ2-3

CDR3 DNA: TGCAGTACGACTAGTCTCACAGATACGCAGTATTTT
CDR3 protein: CSTTSLTDTQYF
clone size: .
D gene: .
V gene: TRBV20-1
J gene: TRBJ2-3

CDR3 DNA: TGTGCCACCAGCAGAGATGGGCAGCGTTACAATGAGCAGTTCTTC
CDR3 protein: CATSRDGQRYNEQFF
clone size: many
D gene: .
V gene: TRBV15
J gene: TRBJ2-1

CDR3 DNA: TGTGCCTGGAGTGCCTCCACTGGAGGACTGTTTTTT
CDR3 protein: CAWSASTGGLFF
clone size: .
D gene: .
V gene: TRBV30
J gene: TRBJ1-4

CDR3 DNA: TGTGCCACCAGTGAAGCGGGAACAGAGACCCAGTACTTC
CDR3 protein: CATSEAGTETQYF
clone size: many
D gene: TRBD2
V gene: TRBV24-1
J gene: TRBJ2-5

CDR3 DNA: TGTGCCAGCAGTTACGTACCCCGCGGGGGAGATACGCAGTATTTT
CDR3 protein: CASSYVPRGGDTQYF
clone size: many
D gene: TRBD2
V gene: TRBV6-2/TRBV6-3
J gene: TRBJ2-3

CDR3 DNA: TGCGCCAGCAGCCTTCCGGTCGGGGGCAATGAGCAGTTCTTC
CDR3 protein: CASSLPVGGNEQFF
clone size: few
D gene: .
V gene: TRBV5-1
J gene: TRBJ2-1

CDR3 DNA: TGTGCCAGTAGTACTGGGACAGCGAGCAATCAGCCCCAGCATTTT
CDR3 protein: CASSTGTASNQPQHF
clone size: .
D gene: TRBD1
V gene: TRBV19
J gene: TRBJ1-5

CDR3 DNA: TGCGCCAGCAGCCAAGATCTCCGGACAGGAAGGGATGGCTACACCTTC
CDR3 protein: CASSQDLRTGRDGYTF
clone size: many
D gene: TRBD1
V gene: TRBV4-3
J gene: TRBJ1-2

CDR3 DNA: TGCAGTGCTAGAGGGGGCGGGACTAGCGGGCTCTCCTACAATGAGCAGTTCTTC
CDR3 protein: CSARGGGTSGLSYNEQFF
clone size: many
D gene: TRBD2
V gene: TRBV20-1
J gene: TRBJ2-1

CDR3 DNA: TGTGCCAGCAGTTTCGTAGGGTTAGCCAAAAACATTCAGTACTTC
CDR3 protein: CASSFVGLAKNIQYF
clone size: .
D gene: .
V gene: TRBV28
J gene: TRBJ2-4

CDR3 DNA: TGCAGTGCTCAGTCGGTTTATGGCTACACCTTC
CDR3 protein: CSAQSVYGYTF
clone size: many
D gene: .
V gene: TRBV20-1
J gene: TRBJ1-2

CDR3 DNA: TGCGCCGGTCGAAGGGGAGTGGACTACAATGAGCAGTTCTTC
CDR3 protein: CAGRRGVDYNEQFF
clone size: .
D gene: .
V gene: TRBV5-1
J gene: TRBJ2-1

CDR3 DNA: TGTGCCATCGAGCGGGAGGGAGCGGTTGAGCAGTTCTTC
CDR3 protein: CAIEREGAVEQFF
clone size: many
D gene: TRBD2
V gene: TRBV10-3
J gene: TRBJ2-1

CDR3 DNA: TGCAGTGCTAGACGGGGAGCGGGAGGGCCCCTAAGCTCCTACAATGAGCAGTTCTTC
CDR3 protein: CSARRGAGGPLSSYNEQFF
clone size: many
D gene: TRBD2
V gene: TRBV20-1
J gene: TRBJ2-1

CDR3 DNA: TGTGCCGGCAGCGCACGAGGTGTTGACGAGCAGTACTTC
CDR3 protein: CAGSARGVDEQYF
clone size: once
D gene: .
V gene: TRBV11-3
J gene: TRBJ2-7

CDR3 DNA: TGTGCCAGCAGTCCCCGGTGGTCTGGGGCCAACGTCCTGACTTTC
CDR3 protein: CASSPRWSGANVLTF
clone size: .
D gene: .
V gene: TRBV12-3/TRBV12-4
J gene: TRBJ2-6

CDR3 DNA: TGTGCCACCAGCAGAGAGGGATCGTACAATGAGCAGTTCTTC
CDR3 protein: CATSREGSYNEQFF
clone size: many
D gene: .
V gene: TRBV15
J gene: TRBJ2-1

CDR3 DNA: TGTGCCAGCAGCTTGGTTAGAATGAACAATGAGCAGTTCTTC
CDR3 protein: CASSLVRMNNEQFF
clone size: many
D gene: .
V gene: TRBV5-5
J gene: TRBJ2-1

CDR3 DNA: TGCAGCGTCTCTACTAGCGGAGGCACAGATACGCAGTATTTT
CDR3 protein: CSVSTSGGTDTQYF
clone size: many
D gene: TRBD2
V gene: TRBV29-1
J gene: TRBJ2-3

CDR3 DNA: TGTGCCAGCAGCATGCGGGACAGGGAGAATTCACCCCTCCACTTT
CDR3 protein: CASSMRDRENSPLHF
clone size: many
D gene: TRBD1
V gene: TRBV7-6
J gene: TRBJ1-6

CDR3 DNA: TGTGCCAGCAGCTTTCAGGGACGGAGCTCCTACGAGCAGTACTTC
CDR3 protein: CASSFQGRSSYEQYF
clone size: many
D gene: .
V gene: TRBV7-8
J gene: TRBJ2-7

CDR3 DNA: TGCGCCAGCAGCTTGGTAGGGGACGCGAACACTGAAGCTTTCTTT
CDR3 protein: CASSLVGDANTEAFF
clone size: once
D gene: .
V gene: TRBV5-1
J gene: TRBJ1-1

CDR3 DNA: TGTGCCAGTAGTTCCGGGACTAGCGACCACAATGAGCAGTTCTTC
CDR3 protein: CASSSGTSDHNEQFF
clone size: many
D gene: TRBD2
V gene: TRBV19
J gene: TRBJ2-1

CDR3 DNA: TGTGCCAGTAGTACAGGACCGGGAGGCTACACCTTC
CDR3 protein: CASSTGPGGYTF
clone size: .
D gene: .
V gene: TRBV19
J gene: TRBJ1-2

CDR3 DNA: TGTACCTGTTCGACCCGAGGTTCCTACGAGCAGTACTTC
CDR3 protein: CTCSTRGSYEQYF
clone size: once
D gene: .
V gene: TRBV30
J gene: TRBJ2-7

CDR3 DNA: TGTGCCAGCAGCGTAGCGGGGGGCGCCAAAAACATTCAGTACTTC
CDR3 protein: CASSVAGGAKNIQYF
clone size: many
D gene: .
V gene: TRBV9
J gene: TRBJ2-4

CDR3 DNA: TGCGCCAGCAGCCTCTTGCTAGCGGGAGTTCCCTACGAGCAGTACTTC
CDR3 protein: CASSLLLAGVPYEQYF
clone size: many
D gene: TRBD2
V gene: TRBV4-3
J gene: TRBJ2-7

CDR3 DNA: TGCAGTGCTCCTCACTCCGGGACAGGGGAGGAAAAACTGTTTTTT
CDR3 protein: CSAPHSGTGEEKLFF
clone size: many
D gene: TRBD1
V gene: TRBV20-1
J gene: TRBJ1-4

CDR3 DNA: TGTGCCAGCAGTTTCGGGACAGGGGACATGAACACTGAAGCTTTCTTT
CDR3 protein: CASSFGTGDMNTEAFF
clone size: many
D gene: TRBD1
V gene: TRBV27
J gene: TRBJ1-1

CDR3 DNA: TGTGCCAGCAGTTTATTGGGGGTTCTGTTTTTT
CDR3 protein: CASSLLGVLFF
clone size: many
D gene: .
V gene: TRBV28
J gene: TRBJ2-2

CDR3 DNA: TGTGCCAGCATTCCCCAACCCGGGGGCCACAATGAGCAGTTCTTC
CDR3 protein: CASIPQPGGHNEQFF
clone size: many
D gene: .
V gene: TRBV12-3/TRBV12-4
J gene: TRBJ2-1

CDR3 DNA: TGTGCCAGCAGTTTTCATCCAGGGAGTAGCACAGATACGCAGTATTTT
CDR3 protein: CASSFHPGSSTDTQYF
clone size: many
D gene: .
V gene: TRBV12-3/TRBV12-4
J gene: TRBJ2-3

CDR3 DNA: TGTGCCAGCCGTGGTAGAACAGGGTTACGGACTCAGATTACAAATAATTCACCCCTCCACTTT
CDR3 protein: CASRGRTGLRTQITNNSPLHF
clone size: many
D gene: .
V gene: TRBV28
J gene: TRBJ1-6

CDR3 DNA: TGTGCCAGCAAACCGGGGACCTCGGATACGCAGTATTTT
CDR3 protein: CASKPGTSDTQYF
clone size: many
D gene: .
V gene: TRBV7-9
J gene: TRBJ2-3

CDR3 DNA: TGCGCCAGCAGGGACAGGGGTTTTTCGGAGACCCAGTACTTC
CDR3 protein: CASRDRGFSETQYF
clone size: many
D gene: TRBD1
V gene: TRBV5-1
J gene: TRBJ2-5

CDR3 DNA: TGTGCCAGCAGTCGGACTAGCGGGAGGGCCGGAGATACGCAGTATTTT
CDR3 protein: CASSRTSGRAGDTQYF
clone size: many
D gene: TRBD2
V gene: TRBV7-2
J gene: TRBJ2-3

CDR3 DNA: TGTGCCAGCGGACAGGGAACCGGGGAGCTGTTTTTT
CDR3 protein: CASGQGTGELFF
clone size: .
D gene: TRBD1
V gene: TRBV2
J gene: TRBJ2-2

CDR3 DNA: TGCAGTGCTCTCCTTGGGGGGGAGACCCAGTACTTC
CDR3 protein: CSALLGGETQYF
clone size: many
D gene: .
V gene: TRBV20-1
J gene: TRBJ2-5

CDR3 DNA: TGTGCCAGCAGCTTGCTGGGGGGAGTATACTACAATGAGCAGTTCTTC
CDR3 protein: CASSLLGGVYYNEQFF
clone size: many
D gene: .
V gene: TRBV5-8
J gene: TRBJ2-1

CDR3 DNA: TGTGCCAGCAGCCTCTACCGGGCGCAGTATTTT
CDR3 protein: CASSLYRAQYF
clone size: many
D gene: .
V gene: TRBV7-2
J gene: TRBJ2-3

CDR3 DNA: TGTGCCAGCAGTACGACTAGCGGTAGCTCCTACGAGCAGTACTTC
CDR3 protein: CASSTTSGSSYEQYF
clone size: many
D gene: TRBD2
V gene: TRBV6-2/TRBV6-3
J gene: TRBJ2-7

CDR3 DNA: TGTGCCAGCAGTTTAGACGGCTTTGGAAGGGAGCTGTTTTTT
CDR3 protein: CASSLDGFGRELFF
clone size: many
D gene: .
V gene: TRBV28
J gene: TRBJ2-2

CDR3 DNA: TGTGCCAGCTCCCTTGGGCAGGGGGCCGTAGCCAAAAACATTCAGTACTTC
CDR3 protein: CASSLGQGAVAKNIQYF
clone size: many
D gene: TRBD1
V gene: TRBV12-3/TRBV12-4
J gene: TRBJ2-4

CDR3 DNA: TGTGCCACCAGCAGAGCTCGGGGGTACGAGCAGTACTTC
CDR3 protein: CATSRARGYEQYF
clone size: many
D gene: .
V gene: TRBV15
J gene: TRBJ2-7

CDR3 DNA: TGCAGTGCTAGAGGGCGGCTAGCGGGAGACCACAATGAGCAGTTCTTC
CDR3 protein: CSARGRLAGDHNEQFF
clone size: .
D gene: TRBD2
V gene: TRBV20-1
J gene: TRBJ2-1

CDR3 DNA: TGCAGCGCAGCGGGGGGAGAGCAGTTCTTC
CDR3 protein: CSAAGGEQFF
clone size: many
D gene: TRBD2
V gene: TRBV29-1
J gene: TRBJ2-1

CDR3 DNA: TGCGCCAGCAGCTTGGGGGGGCATGGCTACACCTTC
CDR3 protein: CASSLGGHGYTF
clone size: few
D gene: .
V gene: TRBV5-1
J gene: TRBJ1-2

CDR3 DNA: TGTGCCAGCAGCCAAGATAGGGGGAGATATCGCGATGAGCAGTTCTTC
CDR3 protein: CASSQDRGRYRDEQFF
clone size: many
D gene: .
V gene: TRBV14
J gene: TRBJ2-1

CDR3 DNA: TGTGCCAGCAGTTACTCTCTGGACGGCCGTTCTGGAAACACCATATATTTT
CDR3 protein: CASSYSLDGRSGNTIYF
clone size: .
D gene: .
V gene: TRBV6-5
J gene: TRBJ1-3

CDR3 DNA: TGTGCCTGGGAGCGGGGGGGGGTGGGCAACTATGGCTACACCTTC
CDR3 protein: CAWERGGVGNYGYTF
clone size: .
D gene: .
V gene: TRBV30
J gene: TRBJ1-2

CDR3 DNA: TGTGCCAGCAGCGCTCCCGGTTTTAGCGACAGCTCCTACAATGAGCAGTTCTTC
CDR3 protein: CASSAPGFSDSSYNEQFF
clone size: many
D gene: .
V gene: TRBV9
J gene: TRBJ2-1

CDR3 DNA: TGTGCCAGCAGCTTGGCCCAGGGGGCTTCCTACAATGAGCAGTTCTTC
CDR3 protein: CASSLAQGASYNEQFF
clone size: many
D gene: TRBD1
V gene: TRBV7-9
J gene: TRBJ2-1